The next 28 T cell receptor beta chains were all read from a single sample in a study of human T cells and chemical hapten exposure. MiXCR, applied by TCRdb to the RACE reads, yields one record per CDR3 protein. The table records around 69,000 distinct CDR3 sequences, about 9.1% of them present only once. Sample time point: patch test 1, 2 weeks after DPC sensitization. Treatment in this sample: therapeutic diphenylcyclopropenone sensitization with weekly scalp DPC. This sample comprised whole blood, obtained in connection with sensitization to the hapten diphenylcyclopropenone (DPC). The receptors were sampled from a woman between 40 and 50 years old with alopecia areata. Some clones in this sample may be carry-over from other donors' samples.

This clonotype was observed many times. The chain carries TRBV7-2 and TRBJ1-1, with D possibly matching TRBD1 (5 bases). From germline, CDR1 is SGHTA and CDR2 FQGNSA. CDR3 size: 13 residues. The V gene lost 1 base and the J gene lost 6 bases, with 9 bases spanning the gap. The CDR3 nucleotides are TGTGCCAGCAGCTTAGTTAGGGGCCCTGAAGCTTTCTTT. Protein sequence: CASSLVRGPEAFF.

This clonotype was recorded at least ten times. This chain joins TRBV6-5 and TRBJ1-3; D is possibly TRBD1 (5 bases). This CDR3 has 17 residues. V was clipped by 0 bases and J by 2 bases, with 14 bases between them. The germline gives CDR1 MNHEY, CDR2 SVGAGI. The CDR3 nucleotides are TGTGCCAGCAGTTACTCGCTAACAGGCGGTACTGGAAACACCATATATTTT. Translating gives CASSYSLTGGTGNTIYF.

This clonotype was detected many times. The V and J genes are TRBV6-2 or TRBV6-3 and TRBJ2-7; the match to TRBD1 covers 7 bases. J lost 5 bases, V lost 6 bases, and 4 bases had no gene match. Germline CDR1 MNHEY, CDR2 SVGEGT. CDR3 size: 12 residues. The CDR3 sequence: CASSEQGNEQYF. The CDR3 DNA reads TGTGCCAGCAGCGAACAGGGGAACGAGCAGTACTTC.

This clonotype was observed many times. This chain links TRBV10-3 with TRBJ2-7, with 12 bases that match TRBD1. The V segment lost 8 bases and the J segment 5 bases; nucleotides outside the gene matches: 4. In germline, CDR1 is ENHRY, CDR2 SYGVKD. The CDR3 consists of 13 residues. The DNA for the CDR3 is TGTGCCATCGGGGGACAGGGGGCGGACGAGCAGTACTTC. It encodes CAIGGQGADEQYF.

Many counts were recorded for this clonotype. The chain recombines TRBV7-9 with TRBJ1-5; 8 bases are a match to TRBD1. Looked up from germline, CDR1 is SEHNR and CDR2 is FQNEAQ (reference sequence). This CDR3 spans 15 amino acids. The V segment lost 6 bases and the J segment 3 bases; nucleotides outside the gene matches: 7. CDR3 sequence reads: CASSLGQGDNQPQHF. DNA for the CDR3: TGTGCCAGCAGTCTAGGACAGGGCGACAATCAGCCCCAGCATTTT.

The table lists this clonotype with a few counts. The chain joins TRBV6-5 to TRBJ2-7; D is possibly TRBD1 or TRBD2 (5 bases each). The CDR3 has 14 residues. From germline, CDR1 is MNHEY and CDR2 SVGAGI. Trimming left V 7 bases short and J 0 bases short, with 13 bases between. The DNA for the CDR3 is TGTGCCAGCACTCGGGGTCAGGGCTCCTACGAGCAGTACTTC. Protein sequence: CASTRGQGSYEQYF.

Only a few counts were recorded for this clonotype. The V and J genes are TRBV7-3 and TRBJ2-2, with D maybe TRBD2 (6 bases). There are 16 residues in the CDR3. Trimming shortened V by 4 bases and J by 2 bases, and 14 bases separated the two germline ends. CDR1 is SGHTA and CDR2 is FQGTGA in the germline V gene. CDR3 residues: CASSSRPGTNTGELFF. CDR3 DNA sequence: TGTGCCAGCAGCTCCCGGCCAGGGACTAACACCGGGGAGCTGTTTTTT.

The V call is TRBV19, the J call TRBJ2-7; perhaps TRBD2 as D (6 bases). This CDR3 region has 16 residues. Germline assignment: CDR1 LNHDA and CDR2 SQIVND (reference sequence). V lost 6 bases and J lost 2, with 20 bases in between. The CDR3 nucleotides are TGTGCCAGTAGCGGAGCGGGCCGGGACGGAGCCTACGAGCAGTACTTC. This translates into CASSGAGRDGAYEQYF.

This clonotype was counted only a few times. The chain recombines TRBV7-8 with TRBJ2-7; D might be TRBD1 or TRBD2, each matching 6 bases. The CDR3 loop spans 15 amino acids. Germline V gene lookup returns CDR1 SGHVS and CDR2 FQNEAQ. Trimming stripped 4 bases from V and 0 bases from J, with 13 bases between. CDR3 nucleotide sequence: TGTGCCAGCAGCTCAAGGGGGGCGAGCTCCTACGAGCAGTACTTC. It yields the protein CASSSRGASSYEQYF. Full variable domain (rest looked up from reference TRBV7-8 and TRBJ2-7): GAGVSQSPRYKVAKRGQDVALRCDPISGHVSLFWYQQALGQGPEFLTYFQNEAQLDKSGLPSDRFFAERPEGSVSTLKIQRTQQEDSAVYLCASSSRGASSYEQYFGPGTRLTVT.

The table lists this clonotype with a few counts. The V call is TRBV6-5, the J call TRBJ1-2; tentative D call: TRBD1 (6 bases). CDR3 length equals 15 residues. The V end lost 6 bases, the J end lost 5 bases, and 19 bases lay between the germline ends. Per the germline V gene, CDR1 is MNHEY and CDR2 is SVGAGI. CDR3 sequence reads: CASREQGGSGYGYTF. The CDR3 nucleotides read TGTGCCAGCAGAGAACAGGGAGGTAGCGGATATGGCTACACCTTC.

This clonotype was detected only a few times. The chain combines TRBV29-1 with TRBJ1-2, with D tentatively TRBD1 (5 bases). V lost 4 bases to trimming and J lost 3 bases, with 9 bases between them. Germline-derived CDR1 and CDR2 are SQVTM and ANQGSEA. This CDR3 region has 12 residues. The CDR3 loop reads CSVAGTDYGYTF. The CDR3 DNA is TGCAGCGTTGCAGGGACCGACTATGGCTACACCTTC.

Points on this clonotype: One junction end disagrees with the germline gene, perhaps due to a read error. The chain employs TRBV5-6 and TRBJ2-5; D gene ambiguous. Germline-derived CDR1 and CDR2 are SGHDT and YYEEEE. CDR3 size: 12 residues. The CDR3 reads CASNLSEETQYF. The DNA for the CDR3 is TGTGCCAGCAACTTGTCGGAAGAGACCCAGTACTTC. Full variable domain (rest looked up from reference TRBV5-6 and TRBJ2-5): DAGVTQSPTHLIKTRGQQVTLRCSPKSGHDTVSWYQQALGQGPQFIFQYYEEEERQRGNFPDRFSGHQFPNYSSELNVNALLLGDSALYLCASNLSEETQYFGPGTRLLVL.

This chain uses TRBV12-3 or TRBV12-4 with TRBJ2-3; TRBD2 matches at 11 bases. This CDR3 spans 18 amino acids. V trimming: 5 bases; J trimming: 0 bases; junction bases outside the gene matches: 10. CDR3 nucleotides: TGTGCCAGCAGTCGTGGGACTAGCGGAGACCCTAGCACAGATACGCAGTATTTT. Translated, it gives CASSRGTSGDPSTDTQYF.

The V gene is TRBV6-1, the J gene TRBJ2-7; 8 nucleotides agree with TRBD1. Looked up from germline, CDR1 is MNHNS and CDR2 is SASEGT. The CDR3 totals 14 residues. V was clipped by 7 bases and J by 2 bases; unmatched bases: 7. The CDR3 DNA sequence: TGTGCCAGCATTTACGCAGGGGGCGCCTACGAGCAGTACTTC. Residues: CASIYAGGAYEQYF.

Ten or more counts support this clonotype. This chain connects TRBV7-8 to TRBJ2-1; 7 bases line up with TRBD2. Per the germline V gene, CDR1 is SGHVS and CDR2 is FQNEAQ. Germline trimming cut 0 bases from V and 16 bases from J; bases unmatched to any gene: 15. The CDR3 consists of 15 residues. CDR3 sequence: CASSLARGGRTTEFF. The CDR3 region has the DNA TGTGCCAGCAGCTTAGCTCGCGGGGGACGCACCACCGAATTCTTC. Supplemented by reference TRBV7-8 and TRBJ2-1, the full variable domain reads GAGVSQSPRYKVAKRGQDVALRCDPISGHVSLFWYQQALGQGPEFLTYFQNEAQLDKSGLPSDRFFAERPEGSVSTLKIQRTQQEDSAVYLCASSLARGGRTTEFFGPGTRLTVL.

Ten or more counts support this clonotype. This chain joins TRBV25-1 and TRBJ1-5, with D unresolved. V dropped 1 base and J dropped 5 bases, with 12 bases sitting between them. Germline CDR1 and CDR2: MGHDK and SYGVNS. The CDR3 is 15 amino acids. The CDR3 sequence: CASSESGSPYQPQHF. In DNA, the CDR3 is TGTGCCAGCAGTGAATCGGGCAGCCCTTATCAGCCCCAGCATTTT.

This clonotype was counted many times. The V call is TRBV10-3, the J call TRBJ1-4; 11 bases line up with TRBD1. The ends lost 5 bases at V and 3 bases at J; junction bases unmatched: 11. Germline loops: CDR1 ENHRY, CDR2 SYGVKD. The CDR3 is 18 amino acids. The CDR3 region has the DNA TGTGCCATCAGTTCCGCTCCGGGACAGGGGGATGCTAATGAAAAACTGTTTTTT. Its protein product is CAISSAPGQGDANEKLFF.

In its sample, this clonotype was seen a few times. The V and J genes are TRBV7-6 and TRBJ1-6; D ambiguous. Germline V lookup: CDR1 SGHVS, CDR2 FNYEAQ. Trimming left V 5 bases short and J 0 bases short, with 8 bases between. The CDR3 has 15 residues. The CDR3 DNA is TGTGCCAGCAGCCTACAGTCCTCCTATAATTCACCCCTCCACTTT. Protein: CASSLQSSYNSPLHF.

The chain combines TRBV7-6 with TRBJ2-7; D gene uncertain. Looked up from germline, CDR1 is SGHVS and CDR2 is FNYEAQ. The V and J ends lost 5 bases and 5 bases respectively, with 13 bases between them. The CDR3 extends over 13 amino acids. DNA for the CDR3: TGTGCCAGCAGCCCCGGCCCGGTTCACGAGCAGTACTTC. Translation gives CASSPGPVHEQYF.

There are a few counts of this clonotype. This chain uses TRBV10-1 with TRBJ1-4; D not certain. Germline V lookup: CDR1 WNHNN, CDR2 SYGVQD (reference sequence). The CDR3 has 15 residues. V was pared by 0 bases and J by 8 bases, with 13 bases between. The CDR3, as DNA: TGCGCCAGCAGTGAGTCAGGTCATTCAGCAGAAAAACTGTTTTTT. As protein: CASSESGHSAEKLFF.

The chain has TRBV5-1 and TRBJ1-1; 8 bases are shared with TRBD1. V gave up 0 bases and J gave up 3 bases; unmatched junction bases: 4. There are 15 residues in the CDR3. Germline-derived CDR1 and CDR2 are SGHRS and YFSETQ. The CDR3 loop reads CASSLATGGDTEAFF. The CDR3, as DNA: TGCGCCAGCAGCTTGGCCACAGGGGGAGACACTGAAGCTTTCTTT.

The chain recombines TRBV4-3 with TRBJ2-1; maybe TRBD1 (5 bases). This CDR3 is built from 15 residues. The V end was cut by 0 bases, the J end by 3 bases, with 9 bases between. Germline V gene sequence: CDR1 LGHNA, CDR2 YSLEER. The CDR3 loop reads CASSQEIRVYNEQFF. The CDR3, as DNA: TGCGCCAGCAGCCAAGAAATCAGGGTCTACAATGAGCAGTTCTTC.

This clonotype has ten or more counts. The chain has TRBV4-3 and TRBJ1-6; D is unresolved. Germline V gives CDR1 LGHNA, CDR2 YSLEER. Trimming shortened V by 0 bases and J by 7 bases, and 13 bases separated the two germline ends. The CDR3 runs 16 residues. CDR3 DNA: TGCGCCAGCAGCCAAGATCGGCGTCTCTACAATTCACCCCTCCACTTT. This translates into CASSQDRRLYNSPLHF.

There are many counts of this clonotype. The rearrangement uses TRBV29-1 and TRBJ2-3, with TRBD2 matching 7 bases. V trimming: 8 bases; J trimming: 2 bases; junction bases outside the gene matches: 4. The germline V gene encodes CDR1 SQVTM and CDR2 ANQGSEA. The CDR3 covers 12 residues. In nucleotides, the CDR3 is TGCAGCTTCGGGGGGAACACAGATACGCAGTATTTT. Its protein product is CSFGGNTDTQYF.

This clonotype was seen ten or more times. This sequence joins TRBV7-8 and TRBJ1-2; possible D gene TRBD1, 5 bases. CDR3 length: 15 residues. Trimming pared 0 bases from V and 2 bases from J, leaving 10 bases between. CDR1 and CDR2 (germline): SGHVS, FQNEAQ. The CDR3 is CASSLAHAGNYGYTF. The DNA of the CDR3 is TGTGCCAGCAGCTTAGCGCACGCAGGGAACTATGGCTACACCTTC.

Concerning this clonotype itself: A read error may be the cause here, since a much bigger clone is one base away. The chain uses TRBV20-1 and TRBJ2-3, with 8 bases identical to TRBD1. CDR1 and CDR2 from the germline V gene are DFQATT and SNEGSKA (reference sequence). The CDR3 extends over 15 amino acids. CDR3 bases: TGCAGTGCTAGAGATGGAGGACAGGGAGCAGATACGCTGTATTTT. Translated: CSARDGGQGADTLYF.

The chain uses TRBV27 and TRBJ2-1; 8 bases agree with TRBD2. The J segment lost 3 bases and the V segment lost 8 bases, leaving 9 bases of the junction unmatched. The V gene's germline CDR1 is MNHEY and CDR2 SMNVEV (reference sequence). The CDR3 sequence is 15 residues long. In DNA form, the CDR3 reads TGTGCCAGCCGTCTAAGCGGGGGTTTCTACAATGAGCAGTTCTTC. It is translated as CASRLSGGFYNEQFF.

The chain joins TRBV3-1 to TRBJ1-6; a possible D gene is TRBD1 (5 bases). V was pared by 1 base and J by 15 bases, with 16 bases between. Germline V gene lookup returns CDR1 LGHDT and CDR2 YNNKEL (reference sequence). The CDR3 length is 14 residues. The CDR3 sequence is CASSQGGASRSLHF. CDR3 nucleotides: TGTGCCAGCAGCCAAGGCGGGGCATCCCGAAGCCTCCACTTT.